The present entry profiles one T cell receptor (beta chain) with its context. This receptor's antigen is unknown. Qualities for individual bases were not recorded, and no much larger clone is one base off. The data belong to a study of shared clonotypes between healthy human individuals (dated by TCRdb to the early 2020s). General notes on the study: The cohort included three men and two women between 18 and 49 years of age. To increase sequencing depth and limit assay-specific biases, different laboratories used diverse techniques to prepare libraries and sequence TCR repertoires. Between about 0.9 and 8.9 billion PBMCs per donor were obtained by leukapheresis. Blood TCR repertoires of five healthy adults were deeply sequenced to estimate repertoire size and the extent of clonotype sharing between individuals. For each donor, CD4 naive and CD4 memory were each run on three plates, CD8 naive on two plates, and CD8 memory on one plate. What the authors observed across the whole study: Pairwise subsampling indicated that sequencing depth was expected to affect the degree of clonotype sharing among donors. Because the study included a small number of donors, the genetic and exposure-history diversity represented was limited. Even with the large sequencing depth, rarefaction of the sorted-subset datasets indicated that sequencing was incomplete. Naive subsets generally had larger estimated clonotype richness than memory subsets. Sampling was restricted to blood, and TCR repertoires in tissues likely differ from the TCR repertoires found in blood. When several donors were compared, the shared fraction of clonotypes was about 5.2% for naive CD4, approximately 3.5% for naive CD8, 2.3% for memory CD4, and around 0.37% for memory CD8. Clonotypes shared by all four sorted-subset donors showed higher generation probabilities than non-shared clonotypes.

Using the deep immunoSEQ assay, multiplex PCR amplified TCR CDR3 regions from genomic DNA. For each cell subset, the extracted genomic DNA was distributed evenly across all wells of several immunoSEQ 96-well plates, and each plate served as one replicate. For sorted subsets, each replicate PCR was loaded with roughly 200 ng genomic DNA, equivalent to 25,000 to 30,000 T cell genomes. Purified libraries were measured with a Qubit 3.0 fluorometer, size-checked on a Bioanalyzer 2100, and measured again with the KAPA Library Quantification kit. Every immunoSEQ 96-well plate was sequenced on a dedicated single-read 150-cycle Illumina NextSeq 550 flow cell. The authors' analysis ran thus. The immunoSEQ output contained only junctional sequences without quality scores, so filtering could not match that applied to full-length reads. Sequences were annotated with PyIR, a Python wrapper for IgBLAST v1.9, and V/J genes and CDR3 were assigned using IMGT germline references. Reads were filtered out if the reads had weak V/J assignments (E-value above 1e-6), no CDR3, stop codons, out-of-frame junctions, or ambiguous translated residues. V3J clonotypes were defined by identical inferred V gene, J gene, and CDR3 amino acid sequence. To compute the percentage overlap between repertoires, the number of shared unique clonotypes was divided by the size of the smaller repertoire. Richness of each repertoire was evaluated using RTK rarefaction, the Chao1 estimator, and Recon v2.1 estimates of unobserved clonotypes. OLGA was used to compute generation probabilities for all TCRbeta clonotypes that the gDNA method yielded from a handful of donors. The table was pulled from immuneACCESS by TCRdb, which kept in-frame rearrangements only. Such tables lose some clones; where checked, under half of the loss comes from unresolved V genes, and the rest has no known cause. Clone size and V and J calls were adopted from that table, with D and trimming inferred from the DNA. The sample table lists about 2.3 million clones, under 95% of them with a count of one. Approximately 0.41% of the sample belongs to the ten largest clones.

The junction carries 16 bases between V and J, which are trimmed by 2 bases and 7 bases respectively. From the cysteine through the phenylalanine, the CDR3 covers 15 amino acids. The retained sequence is limited to the CDR3, 45 bases, with the frame set at the first base. For CDR1 and CDR2, the germline V gene lists SGHDT and YYEEEE. The donors were healthy, HIV-negative adults with no recently reported acute infections or vaccinations. Every donor was a Caucasian adult residing in Nashville, Tennessee, USA. CD4+ T cells were enriched by magnetic negative selection; naive cells were then positively selected on CD45RA, and the negative fraction formed the memory subset. Blood was obtained by leukapheresis, after which PBMCs were separated by Ficoll-Histopaque density gradient centrifugation and cryopreserved in liquid nitrogen vapor phase. Analytical flow cytometry was used to check the purity and quantity of every magnetically sorted T cell population. From each sorted fraction, genomic DNA was isolated and quantified by UV absorbance on a Nanodrop 2000c.

Source material: naive CD4+ T cells from PBMCs. Interpreted using the paper, the cell subset or site label stands for: CD45RA+ positively selected. This chain is built from TRBV5-6 and TRBJ2-1; tentative D gene TRBD2, with 5 bases matching. The sequence was collected from a man aged 18 to 35 in good health. Some clones in this sample may be carry-over from other donors' samples. In nucleotides, the sequence is TGTGCCAGCAGCTTATTCGGGGAGCTTAAGAATGAGCAGTTCTTC. It codes for CASSLFGELKNEQFF.